These T cell receptor beta chains were read from a single sample in a study of OX40 agonist ivuxolimab in advanced cancers. This table comes from immunoSEQ multiplex PCR, and its TCRdb copy is limited to in-frame clones, with some not included. This sample yields 37,000 or so clones, of which about 88% are seen a single time; approximately 16% belongs to the top ten. Material: CD4+ or CD8+ T cells sorted from blood, obtained in a trial of the OX40 agonist ivuxolimab. The receptor set was obtained from an adult with an advanced solid tumor such as melanoma, head and neck, liver or kidney cancer. CDR3s include the opening cysteine and the closing phenylalanine or tryptophan. Expanded clones are given a class, and other clones once, few, many or no size at all.

clone_size	v_call	j_call	cdr3_aa
-	TRBV5-3	TRBJ2-7	CASSFYGGPYEQYF
once	TRBV7-3	TRBJ2-7	CASSPRTVSYEQYF
few	TRBV9	TRBJ2-3	CASGGGGLTDTQYF
-	TRBV4-3	TRBJ1-2	CASSPSGTYGYTF
few	TRBV30	TRBJ1-1	CAWSPPGLEAFF
-	TRBV27	TRBJ1-4	CASGAGGSNEKLFF
few	TRBV27	TRBJ1-1	CASSFTQGGTEAFF
-	TRBV29-1	TRBJ1-4	CSVDRDGNEKLFF
-	TRBV6-5	TRBJ2-7	CASSYLPESYEQYF
-	TRBV7-8	TRBJ2-1	CASSLVAGQVFNEQFF
once	TRBV5-1	TRBJ2-7	CASSPPDKPYEQYF
-	TRBV2	-	CASSWGNSYEQYF
-	TRBV15	TRBJ1-1	CATSRNREIGNTEAFF
-	TRBV11-3	TRBJ2-7	CASSLRTYEQYF
-	TRBV7-2	TRBJ2-7	CASSPGTSIEQYF
-	TRBV28	TRBJ2-2	CASSLGVTNTGELFF
-	TRBV30	TRBJ2-3	CAWSEQSDTQYF
-	TRBV7-9	TRBJ1-1	CASSLAQGTYTEAFF
-	TRBV4-3	TRBJ2-5	CASSQEGGGAFGTQYF
-	TRBV19	TRBJ2-7	CASSLSSSYEQYF
-	TRBV7-8	TRBJ1-2	CASSLEQGDSRSAYGYTF
-	TRBV7-7	TRBJ2-5	CASSLGPGGQETQYF
-	TRBV5-3	TRBJ2-7	CARSLELRRLHQYF
-	TRBV5-4	TRBJ2-7	CASSYGLAGKAYEQYF